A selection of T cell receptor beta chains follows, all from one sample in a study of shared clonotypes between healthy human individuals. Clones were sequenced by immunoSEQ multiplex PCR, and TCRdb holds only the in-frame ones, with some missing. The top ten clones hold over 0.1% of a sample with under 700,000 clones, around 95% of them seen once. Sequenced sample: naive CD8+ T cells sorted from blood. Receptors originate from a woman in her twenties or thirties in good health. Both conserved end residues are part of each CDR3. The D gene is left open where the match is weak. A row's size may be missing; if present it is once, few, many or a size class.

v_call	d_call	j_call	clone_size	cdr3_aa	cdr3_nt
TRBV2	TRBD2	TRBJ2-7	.	CASLTSGASYEQYF	TGTGCCAGCCTTACTAGCGGGGCCTCCTACGAGCAGTACTTC
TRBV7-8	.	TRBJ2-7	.	CASSPLGASYEQYF	TGTGCCAGCAGCCCCTTGGGGGCCTCCTACGAGCAGTACTTC
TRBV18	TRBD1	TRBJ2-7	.	CASSPPRDRGLYEQYF	TGTGCCAGCTCACCACCCCGGGACAGGGGGCTCTACGAGCAGTACTTC
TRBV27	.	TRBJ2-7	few	CASSSGPREQYF	TGTGCCAGCAGTTCCGGGCCCCGCGAGCAGTACTTC
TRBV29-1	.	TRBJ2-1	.	CSVEDVGRGTYNEQFF	TGCAGCGTTGAAGATGTGGGGAGAGGGACCTACAATGAGCAGTTCTTC
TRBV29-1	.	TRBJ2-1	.	CSGLYNEQFF	TGCAGCGGACTTTACAATGAGCAGTTCTTC
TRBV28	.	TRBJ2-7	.	CASSPQSEQYF	TGTGCCAGCAGTCCCCAGAGCGAGCAGTACTTC
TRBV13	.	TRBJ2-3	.	CASSFLFKSGDTQYF	TGTGCCAGCAGCTTTCTCTTTAAATCTGGGGATACGCAGTATTTT
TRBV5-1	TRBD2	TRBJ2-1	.	CASSLARQRLAGANEQFF	TGCGCCAGCAGCTTGGCCCGGCAGCGGCTAGCGGGTGCGAATGAGCAGTTCTTC
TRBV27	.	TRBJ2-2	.	CASSGGIGTGELFF	TGTGCCAGCAGCGGGGGCATCGGAACCGGGGAGCTGTTTTTT
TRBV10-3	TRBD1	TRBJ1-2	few	CAISVIRDSYGYTF	TGTGCCATCAGTGTAATCCGGGACAGCTATGGCTACACCTTC
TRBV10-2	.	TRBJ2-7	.	CASRDKRALYEQYF	TGCGCCAGCAGGGACAAGAGGGCCCTTTACGAGCAGTACTTC
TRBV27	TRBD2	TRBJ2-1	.	CASSPGTSGRAEQFF	TGTGCCAGCAGTCCTGGGACTAGCGGGAGGGCCGAACAGTTCTTC
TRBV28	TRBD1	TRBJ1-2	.	CASSSHRTGGLYGYTF	TGTGCCAGCAGTTCTCATAGGACAGGGGGCCTCTATGGCTACACCTTC
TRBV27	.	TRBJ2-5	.	CASVGAVVEQYF	TGTGCCAGCGTGGGGGCGGTTGTGGAGCAGTACTTC
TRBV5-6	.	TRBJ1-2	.	CASSQSSDGSYGYTF	TGTGCCAGCAGCCAAAGCTCGGACGGGAGCTATGGCTACACCTTC
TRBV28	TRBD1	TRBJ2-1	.	CASSIRPGQAYNEQFF	TGTGCCAGCAGTATACGACCGGGACAGGCATACAATGAGCAGTTCTTC
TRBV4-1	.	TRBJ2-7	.	CASSQEGGAYEQYF	TGCGCCAGCAGCCAAGAGGGGGGCGCCTACGAGCAGTACTTC
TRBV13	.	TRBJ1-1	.	CASSLGSGAAGSTEAFF	TGTGCCAGCAGCTTAGGGTCTGGGGCCGCCGGTAGCACTGAAGCTTTCTTT
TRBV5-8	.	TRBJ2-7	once	CASSYRGYSYEQYF	TGTGCCAGCAGCTACCGGGGCTACTCCTACGAGCAGTACTTC
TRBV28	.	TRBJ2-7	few	CASSLWDRPYEQYF	TGTGCCAGCAGTTTATGGGACCGACCCTACGAGCAGTACTTC
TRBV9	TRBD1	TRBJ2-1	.	CASSGWDRRVYNEQFF	TGTGCCAGCAGCGGGTGGGACAGACGGGTCTACAATGAGCAGTTCTTC
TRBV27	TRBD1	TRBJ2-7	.	CASSETGNWNEQYF	TGTGCCAGCAGTGAGACAGGGAATTGGAACGAGCAGTACTTC
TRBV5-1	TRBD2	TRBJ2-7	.	CASSSSGRASEQYF	TGCGCCAGCAGCTCTAGCGGGAGGGCCTCCGAGCAGTACTTC
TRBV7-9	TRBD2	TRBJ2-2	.	CASSPPSSGVVTGELFF	TGTGCCAGCAGCCCACCATCTAGCGGGGTAGTAACCGGGGAGCTGTTTTTT
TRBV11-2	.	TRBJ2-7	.	CASSIIEARTYEQYF	TGTGCCAGCAGCATTATCGAAGCGCGGACGTACGAGCAGTACTTC
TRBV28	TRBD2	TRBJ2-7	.	CASSLTSGSYEQYF	TGTGCCAGCAGTCTTACTAGCGGGAGTTACGAGCAGTACTTC